This TCR beta chain was recorded in a study of immune evolution from preneoplasia to lung adenocarcinoma. Across the whole study: HLA loss of heterozygosity: 6% to 7.5% AIS, around 16% MIA, around 33% ADC, none AAH.

In regard to this clone: The antigen is unknown.

From germline, CDR1 is ENHRY and CDR2 SYGVKD. V was shortened by 2 bases and J by 3 bases, with 8 bases between the two germline ends. This CDR3 has 13 residues. Resections took place in Japan or China from the mid-2010s to the late 2010s. Study conclusions and caveats: KRAS-mutant nodules had the highest T cell clonality.

The method was immunoSEQ multiplex PCR; TCRdb's version includes in-frame clones alone and lacks a portion of them. The sample has about 26,000 clones; less than 80% are singletons. The sample comprised FFPE invasive lung adenocarcinoma tissue. The J gene is TRBJ2-7, the V gene TRBV10-3; D is perhaps TRBD1 (5 bases). The TCR sequence derives from a person in their sixties with invasive lung adenocarcinoma. Some clones in this sample may be carry-over from other donors' samples. In DNA form, the CDR3 reads TGTGCCATCAGTGAGAGTGACAGCTACGAGCAGTACTTC. Residues: CAISESDSYEQYF.